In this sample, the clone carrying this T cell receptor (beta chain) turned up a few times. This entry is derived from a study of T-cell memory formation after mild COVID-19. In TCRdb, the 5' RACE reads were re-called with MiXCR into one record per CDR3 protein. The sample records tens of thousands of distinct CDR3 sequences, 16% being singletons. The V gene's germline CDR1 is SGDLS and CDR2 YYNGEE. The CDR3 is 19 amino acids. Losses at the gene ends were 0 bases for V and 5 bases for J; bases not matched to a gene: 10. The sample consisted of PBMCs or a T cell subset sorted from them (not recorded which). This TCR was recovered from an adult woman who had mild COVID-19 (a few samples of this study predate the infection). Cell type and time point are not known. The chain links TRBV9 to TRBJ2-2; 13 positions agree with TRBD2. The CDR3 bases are TGTGCCAGCAGCGTAGCGGTACTAGCGGGGGGGCCTTGGACCGGGGAGCTGTTTTTT. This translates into CASSVAVLAGGPWTGELFF.